A selection of T cell receptor beta chains follows, all from one sample in a study of blood T cell repertoires in COVID-19. Clones were read by immunoSEQ multiplex PCR, and TCRdb kept only the in-frame ones, dropping some. The sample lists under 300,000 clones, approximately 90% seen once, with approximately 2.4% in the top ten. The specimen sequenced was PBMCs or T cells enriched from blood (not recorded which). The receptors come from a woman in her thirties or forties with acute COVID-19. Both conserved end residues are part of each CDR3. The D gene is left open where the match is weak. Clone size is stated in some rows and not others, as once, few, many or a class when expanded.

clone_size	v_call	d_call	j_call	cdr3_nt	cdr3_aa
NA	TRBV10-3	TRBD1	TRBJ1-2	TGTGCCATCAGTGAGTCGACAGGGGGTCTCGGCTACACCTTC	CAISESTGGLGYTF
NA	TRBV12-3/TRBV12-4	NA	TRBJ1-2	TGTGCCAGCACCAATGGGGGCGATGGCTACACCTTC	CASTNGGDGYTF
NA	TRBV6-5	NA	TRBJ1-1	TGTGCCAGCAGTTCACGTTCAGAGAACACTGAAGCTTTCTTT	CASSSRSENTEAFF
NA	TRBV28	TRBD1	TRBJ1-6	TGTGCCAGCAGTACCCAGGGGGCACCCTATAATTCACCCCTCCACTTT	CASSTQGAPYNSPLHF
NA	TRBV24-1	NA	TRBJ1-5	TGTGCCACCAGTAGAGGCGGCAATCAGCCCCAGCATTTT	CATSRGGNQPQHF
NA	TRBV24-1	NA	TRBJ2-3	TGTGCCACACAGGAGGGGTGGGCAGATACGCAGTATTTT	CATQEGWADTQYF
NA	TRBV6-1	NA	TRBJ1-4	TGTGCCAGCAGTGATCAACAGGGAACTAATGAAAAACTGTTTTTT	CASSDQQGTNEKLFF
NA	TRBV11-3	NA	TRBJ2-3	TGTGCCAGCAGCCAAGGGGGGGGACCCACAGATACGCAGTATTTT	CASSQGGGPTDTQYF
NA	TRBV5-6	TRBD1	TRBJ2-2	TGTGCCAGCAGCTTCGGACCCACGGGACAGGGGGGCGGGGAGCTGTTTTTT	CASSFGPTGQGGGELFF
once	TRBV4-2	NA	TRBJ1-1	TGTGCCAGCAGCCAAGATTCAGGGTTGAACACTGAAGCTTTCTTT	CASSQDSGLNTEAFF
NA	TRBV9	TRBD2	TRBJ2-1	TGTGCCAGCAGCCCTAGCGGGGCATACAATGAGCAGTTCTTC	CASSPSGAYNEQFF
NA	TRBV28	TRBD1	TRBJ1-2	TGTGCCAGCAGTCCCTACTCCGGGACAGGGTTTAACTATGGCTACACCTTC	CASSPYSGTGFNYGYTF
NA	TRBV18	NA	TRBJ2-1	TGTGCCAGCTCACCCTTAAGAGGGGAGCAGTTCTTC	CASSPLRGEQFF
NA	TRBV6-4	NA	TRBJ2-1	TGTGCCAGCAGTGCGGCGGGGACTCACAATGAGCAGTTCTTC	CASSAAGTHNEQFF
NA	TRBV24-1	NA	TRBJ2-1	TGTGCCACCAGTCAGGACAAGACCGCCTACAATGAGCAGTTCTTC	CATSQDKTAYNEQFF
many	TRBV28	NA	TRBJ1-2	TGTGCCAGCGGGGCCCCGCTTAACTATGGCTACACCTTC	CASGAPLNYGYTF
NA	TRBV6-5	TRBD1	TRBJ2-7	TGTGCCAGCAAGGGACAGGGGGTTAACGAGCAGTACTTC	CASKGQGVNEQYF
NA	TRBV19	TRBD1	TRBJ2-4	TGTGCCAGTAGCCGGACAGGGGGCGAAAACATTCAGTACTTC	CASSRTGGENIQYF
NA	TRBV7-9	NA	TRBJ1-1	TGTGCCAGCAGCTTAGAGGGGCCCTTAAAGGGAGCTTTCTTT	CASSLEGPLKGAFF
NA	TRBV5-1	NA	TRBJ1-1	TGCGCCAGCAGCTTGTCAGGTAGAGCGAACACTGAAGCTTTCTTT	CASSLSGRANTEAFF
NA	TRBV6-5	NA	TRBJ2-5	TGTGCCAGCAACCCTCAAGTCGGAGGGACCCAGTACTTC	CASNPQVGGTQYF
NA	TRBV7-2	NA	TRBJ2-5	TGTGCCAGCAGCCTGTACCAAGAGACCCAGTACTTC	CASSLYQETQYF
NA	TRBV2	NA	TRBJ1-2	TGTGCCAGCAGGTGGGCAGGGGGCTACACCTTC	CASRWAGGYTF
NA	TRBV6-5	TRBD1	TRBJ1-4	TGTGCCAGCAGTTACTCGATTGGACAGGGGAGGGGAAAACTGTTTTTT	CASSYSIGQGRGKLFF
NA	TRBV19	TRBD1	TRBJ1-1	TGTGCCACCGGGACAGGGGGGAGAGGAAGGACTGAAGCTTTCTTT	CATGTGGRGRTEAFF
NA	TRBV19	NA	TRBJ2-3	TGTGCCAGTAGTGCCCTGGACAAGACAGATACGCAGTATTTT	CASSALDKTDTQYF
once	TRBV30	NA	TRBJ2-7	TGTGCCTGGAGTCCAGGTTCCTACGAGCAGTACTTC	CAWSPGSYEQYF
NA	TRBV9	NA	TRBJ2-5	TGTGCCAGCAGCCCAACGGGACACCAGGGTGAGACCCAGTACTTC	CASSPTGHQGETQYF
once	TRBV28	NA	TRBJ2-7	TGTGCCAGCAGTTTACCGGGGGAAACCTACGAGCAGTACTTC	CASSLPGETYEQYF
NA	TRBV21-1	NA	TRBJ1-1	TGTGCCACCCCACAAACTAGGTGGATACTGAACACTGAAGCTTTCTTT	CATPQTRWILNTEAFF
NA	TRBV5-3	NA	TRBJ1-5	TGTGCCAGAAGCGTGGAGTACAGGGATCATCAGCCCCAGCATTTT	CARSVEYRDHQPQHF
once	TRBV5-1	TRBD1	TRBJ2-7	TGCGCCAGCAGCTTGGAAACAGGGGGCGAGCAGTACTTC	CASSLETGGEQYF
NA	TRBV5-1	NA	TRBJ2-7	TGCGCCAGCAGCCCCATACCCCGACAGGGAGGCGAGCAGTACTTC	CASSPIPRQGGEQYF
NA	TRBV28	TRBD1	TRBJ1-5	TGTGCCAGCAGTGGGACAGGAACATCAGATCAGCCCCAGCATTTT	CASSGTGTSDQPQHF
NA	TRBV28	NA	TRBJ1-4	TGTGCCAGCAGTTTAGACCAGGGGTCTGAAAAACTGTTTTTT	CASSLDQGSEKLFF
NA	TRBV25-1	NA	TRBJ1-1	TGTGCCAGCAGTGATCAGGGGAAGGGGGCTGAAGCTTTCTTT	CASSDQGKGAEAFF
NA	TRBV24-1	TRBD1	TRBJ2-2	TGTGCCACCAGTGATCCCACTCAGGGGGTGGCCGGGGAGCTGTTTTTT	CATSDPTQGVAGELFF
NA	TRBV24-1	TRBD1	TRBJ1-2	TGTGCCACCAGTGATCTACTATCCGGACAGGGACTCTATGGCTACACCTTC	CATSDLLSGQGLYGYTF
NA	TRBV23-1	TRBD1	TRBJ2-7	TGCGCCAGCAGTCAGTCGACAGGGTTAAACGAGCAGTACTTC	CASSQSTGLNEQYF
NA	TRBV5-1	TRBD1	TRBJ2-3	TGCGCCAGCAGCAAGGGACAGGGGGTACAAGATACGCAGTATTTT	CASSKGQGVQDTQYF
NA	TRBV25-1	TRBD1	TRBJ1-2	TGTGCCAGCAGTGATCCCGGACAGGGGGCTGCCGCTGGCTACACCTTC	CASSDPGQGAAAGYTF
NA	TRBV29-1	NA	TRBJ2-3	TGCAGCGTTGAAGATCTGGAGGAAAGTGGCCTGGATACGCAGTATTTT	CSVEDLEESGLDTQYF
few	TRBV5-1	TRBD1	TRBJ1-4	TGCGCCAGCAGCTCCGGACAGGCGGGTAATGAAAAACTGTTTTTT	CASSSGQAGNEKLFF
NA	TRBV5-1	TRBD1	TRBJ1-1	TGCGCCAGCAGCTTGTCGACAGGGGGTTCGACTGAAGCTTTCTTT	CASSLSTGGSTEAFF
NA	TRBV3-1/TRBV3-2	TRBD2	TRBJ2-3	TGTGCCAGCAGCCCGCAACCGACTAGCGGGAGACGGGGGGCCGATACGCAGTATTTT	CASSPQPTSGRRGADTQYF
NA	TRBV11-2	NA	TRBJ1-6	TGTGCCAGCAGCCCGCCGGGGGCACCCCTCCACTTT	CASSPPGAPLHF
NA	TRBV9	NA	TRBJ2-1	TGTGCCAGCAGCGTAGGGAGCGCGGACACCTACAATGAGCAGTTCTTC	CASSVGSADTYNEQFF
many	TRBV4-1	NA	TRBJ1-4	TGCGCCAGCAGCACACAGCCCGGAGCGCGGGAACTGTTTTTT	CASSTQPGARELFF
NA	TRBV28	NA	TRBJ2-3	TGTGCCAGCAGTATAACAGATACGCAGTATTTT	CASSITDTQYF
NA	TRBV12-2	NA	TRBJ1-2	TGTGCAAGTCGCTTAGGACAGGGAATCCCTGGCTACACCTTC	CASRLGQGIPGYTF